The rows below give T cell receptor beta chains drawn from one sample of a study of T cell responses to AZD1222 COVID-19 vaccine. The assay was immunoSEQ multiplex PCR, and TCRdb's table has in-frame clones only and misses some. The sample lists 150,000 to 200,000 clones, 92% seen once, with approximately 1.2% in the top ten. The specimen was peripheral blood, collected 28 days after the second AZD1222 dose. The receptor set was obtained from an adult who received the AZD1222 COVID-19 vaccine. Each CDR3 is given with its conserved first and last residue. The D gene is left open where the match is weak. Expanded clones get a size class; other rows say once, few or many, or leave the size out.

J: TRBJ2-3
V: TRBV5-6
size: .
D: .
DNA: TGTGCCAGCATCCAATTCGACGTTATCACAGATACGCAGTATTTT
CDR3: CASIQFDVITDTQYF

J: TRBJ2-4
V: TRBV6-5
size: .
D: .
DNA: TGTGCCAGCATCCCAGAGGCGGTGGGGTTTCACATTCAGTACTTC
CDR3: CASIPEAVGFHIQYF

J: TRBJ2-7
V: TRBV12-3/TRBV12-4
size: .
D: .
DNA: TGTGCCAGCAGTTTAGCCAGGGTTTACGAGCAGTACTTC
CDR3: CASSLARVYEQYF

J: TRBJ1-6
V: TRBV3-1/TRBV3-2
size: .
D: TRBD1
DNA: TGTGCCAGCAGCCACAGGGGGCAAGTTTCACCCCTCCACTTT
CDR3: CASSHRGQVSPLHF

J: TRBJ2-7
V: TRBV5-1
size: .
D: TRBD2
DNA: TGCGCCAGCAGCTTTGAACGGGAGGGCTACGAGCAGTACTTC
CDR3: CASSFEREGYEQYF

J: TRBJ1-5
V: TRBV27
size: .
D: TRBD1
DNA: TGTGCCAGCAGTTTAGGGACAGAGATGGGCAATCAGCCCCAGCATTTT
CDR3: CASSLGTEMGNQPQHF

J: TRBJ1-6
V: TRBV3-1/TRBV3-2
size: .
D: .
DNA: TGTGCCAGCAGCCAAGATTGGCAAGGGTATGCGTCCATTAATTCACCCCTCCACTTT
CDR3: CASSQDWQGYASINSPLHF

J: TRBJ1-5
V: TRBV7-2
size: .
D: TRBD1
DNA: TGTGCCAGCAGCTTAGTCGGCCGGGGAGGGGGCAACTTCAATCAGCCCCAGCATTTT
CDR3: CASSLVGRGGGNFNQPQHF

J: TRBJ1-2
V: TRBV9
size: .
D: .
DNA: TGTGCCAGCTCATCCACAGGGCATGTTGGGTATGGCTACACCTTC
CDR3: CASSSTGHVGYGYTF

J: TRBJ1-1
V: TRBV29-1
size: .
D: .
DNA: TGCAGCGTTGAACGGGACACTGAAGCTTTCTTT
CDR3: CSVERDTEAFF

J: TRBJ2-5
V: TRBV6-4
size: .
D: .
DNA: TGTGCCAGCAGTGAGCAGTTGGGGGAGACCCAGTACTTC
CDR3: CASSEQLGETQYF

J: TRBJ2-2
V: TRBV4-2
size: .
D: .
DNA: TGTGCCAGCAGCCCTCCGGCGTCAAGGGGGACCGGGGAGCTGTTTTTT
CDR3: CASSPPASRGTGELFF

J: TRBJ1-1
V: TRBV5-1
size: .
D: TRBD1
DNA: TGCGCCAGCAGCCTAGAGACAGGGGTGGCCACTGAAGCTTTCTTT
CDR3: CASSLETGVATEAFF

J: TRBJ1-1
V: TRBV6-5
size: .
D: .
DNA: TGTGCCAGCAGAGCACTCAGGGGTTGGGACACTGAAGCTTTCTTT
CDR3: CASRALRGWDTEAFF

J: TRBJ1-5
V: TRBV14
size: .
D: TRBD1
DNA: TGTGCCAGCAGCCAAGGACAGGGGGCCGGGCAGCCCCAGCATTTT
CDR3: CASSQGQGAGQPQHF

J: TRBJ2-2
V: TRBV4-3
size: .
D: TRBD2
DNA: TGCGCCAGTCATAGCGGGGTAGGGACCGGGGAGCTGTTTTTT
CDR3: CASHSGVGTGELFF

J: TRBJ2-3
V: TRBV5-4
size: .
D: .
DNA: TGTGCCAGCAGCGACGGGTCGTTTCAAAGCACAGATACGCAGTATTTT
CDR3: CASSDGSFQSTDTQYF

J: TRBJ1-2
V: TRBV7-2
size: .
D: .
DNA: TGTGCCAGCAATTTTGACGGTAGCTATGGCTACACCTTC
CDR3: CASNFDGSYGYTF

J: TRBJ2-1
V: TRBV6-6
size: .
D: TRBD2
DNA: TGTGCCAGCGGGACTAGCGGGAGTGACAATGAGCAGTTCTTC
CDR3: CASGTSGSDNEQFF

J: TRBJ1-3
V: TRBV7-9
size: .
D: .
DNA: TGTGCCAGCAGTCAAACAACAGGGAAGAATGGAAACACCATATATTTT
CDR3: CASSQTTGKNGNTIYF

J: TRBJ1-5
V: TRBV3-1/TRBV3-2
size: .
D: .
DNA: TGTGCCAGCAGCCAAGGTGTTAATAGCAATCAGCCCCAGCATTTT
CDR3: CASSQGVNSNQPQHF

J: TRBJ1-2
V: TRBV29-1
size: .
D: .
DNA: TGCAGCGTTGAAAGTCCCGGAGGGTATGGCTACACCTTC
CDR3: CSVESPGGYGYTF

J: TRBJ1-2
V: TRBV3-1/TRBV3-2
size: .
D: TRBD1
DNA: TGTGCCAGCAGCGATGGACAGGTGATTAATAACTATGGCTACACCTTC
CDR3: CASSDGQVINNYGYTF

J: TRBJ2-7
V: TRBV7-2
size: .
D: .
DNA: TGTGCCAGCAGCCAGCAGGAGACCTACGAGCAGTACTTC
CDR3: CASSQQETYEQYF

J: TRBJ2-1
V: TRBV5-1
size: .
D: .
DNA: TGCGCCAGCAGCTTGGCCTGGCTCTACAATGAGCAGTTCTTC
CDR3: CASSLAWLYNEQFF

J: TRBJ2-7
V: TRBV6-5
size: once
D: .
DNA: TGTGCCAGCAGTTACTCGTTTCCAGCCACCTACGAGCAGTACTTC
CDR3: CASSYSFPATYEQYF

J: TRBJ1-2
V: TRBV3-1/TRBV3-2
size: .
D: .
DNA: TGTGCCAGCAGCCAGGGCGCCCCCTATCGCTACACCTTC
CDR3: CASSQGAPYRYTF

J: TRBJ2-1
V: TRBV11-3
size: .
D: TRBD1
DNA: TGTGCCAGCAGCTTAATGGGACAGAAATTTTACAATGAGCAGTTCTTC
CDR3: CASSLMGQKFYNEQFF

J: TRBJ2-1
V: TRBV7-3
size: .
D: .
DNA: TGTGCCAGCAGCTTAATGGGCCGGGAGAGTCCCTACAATGAGCAGTTCTTC
CDR3: CASSLMGRESPYNEQFF

J: TRBJ2-3
V: TRBV19
size: .
D: TRBD2
DNA: TGTGCCAGTAGCGTTACTAGCGGCCAAGGCACAGATACGCAGTATTTT
CDR3: CASSVTSGQGTDTQYF

J: TRBJ1-6
V: TRBV28
size: .
D: .
DNA: TGTGCCACCGCAAACAGGGCGAATTCACCCCTCCACTTT
CDR3: CATANRANSPLHF

J: TRBJ2-5
V: TRBV2
size: .
D: .
DNA: TGTGCCAGCATGGGTCTCGGGGAGACCCAGTACTTC
CDR3: CASMGLGETQYF